This T cell receptor beta chain comes out of a study of long-term antiretroviral therapy in people with HIV. With survey level as its setting, the immunoSEQ assay was v3.0. The repertoire was sequenced with immunoSEQ multiplex PCR; TCRdb's copy has only in-frame clones and lacks some. The sample contains around 26,000 clones, 76% of which appear only once. Of note for this clone: Antigen: not known.

Findings and limits, study-wide: Despite increasing after ART, diversity remained lower than that of transplant donor controls.

The CDR3 extends over 13 amino acids. Germline values: CDR1 SGHDT, CDR2 YYEEEE. The V end was cut by 0 bases, the J end by 7 bases, with 10 bases between. The chain carries TRBV5-6 and TRBJ1-2; D possibly corresponds to TRBD1 (6 bases). The sequenced sample was unsorted PBMCs, obtained 1.1 years before starting antiretroviral therapy. This clonotype was obtained from a woman in her 40s with HIV. The CDR3 sequence: CASSLAGAFGYTF. The DNA of the CDR3 is TGTGCCAGCAGCTTGGCAGGGGCTTTTGGCTACACCTTC. Full variable domain (rest looked up from reference TRBV5-6 and TRBJ1-2): DAGVTQSPTHLIKTRGQQVTLRCSPKSGHDTVSWYQQALGQGPQFIFQYYEEEERQRGNFPDRFSGHQFPNYSSELNVNALLLGDSALYLCASSLAGAFGYTFGSGTRLTVV.